The rows below give T cell receptor beta chains drawn from one sample of a study of tumor and adjacent non-tumor tissue in lung cancer. Via MiXCR, TCRdb re-called the multiplex PCR reads, giving one row per CDR3 protein. The data show 65,000 to 95,000 distinct CDR3 sequences, around 70% seen once. Sequencing input: lung tumor tissue. These receptors were obtained from a woman in her sixties or seventies with non-small cell lung cancer. The CDR3 runs from the conserved cysteine through the conserved F or W. The D gene is left open where the match is weak. A row's size may be missing; if present it is once, few, many or a size class.

>TRBD2|TRBV29-1|TRBJ2-3|.
TGCAGCGTTAAGGGACTAGATCGCGAAGATACGCAGTATTTT
CSVKGLDREDTQYF
>TRBD1|TRBV5-1|TRBJ1-1|.
TGCGCCAGCAGCTTGGGGACAGGTCAGAACACTGAAGCCTTCTTT
CASSLGTGQNTEAFF
>.|TRBV24-1|TRBJ1-5|.
TGTGCCACCTCCCGGGGAGGTCAGTCCCAGCATTTT
CATSRGGQSQHF
>TRBD2|TRBV4-1|TRBJ2-1|.
TGCGCCAGCAGCCCCACCCCCTGTGGACTAGCGGAATCCGGCAATGAGCAGTTCTTC
CASSPTPCGLAESGNEQFF
>.|TRBV5-1|TRBJ2-5|few
TGCGCCAGCAGTTCGGGTTTCCTTGGAGAGACCCAGTACTTC
CASSSGFLGETQYF
>.|TRBV11-3|TRBJ2-3|.
TGTGCCAGCAGCCAATACACCAGGGAGATGAACACAGATACGCAGTATTTT
CASSQYTREMNTDTQYF
>TRBD2|TRBV20-1|TRBJ2-3|many
TGCAGTGCCGTGACTAGCGGGACAGATACGCAGTATTTT
CSAVTSGTDTQYF
>TRBD2|TRBV4-1|TRBJ2-2|.
TGTGCCAGCAGCCAAGTCGGATACAGCGGGGAGCTCTTTTTT
CASSQVGYSGELFF
>.|TRBV11-2|TRBJ2-3|.
TGTGCTAGCAGCGTAGACGTCCTTGGCGCAGATACGCAATATTTT
CASSVDVLGADTQYF
>.|TRBV28|TRBJ1-2|.
TGTGCCACCAGCGAACGGTACTATGGCTACAGCTTC
CATSERYYGYSF
>TRBD1|TRBV11-2|TRBJ1-6|.
TGTGCCAGCAGCGCGGGACAGGGCAATTCACCCCTCCACTTT
CASSAGQGNSPLHF
>.|TRBV15|TRBJ1-5|.
TGTGCCACCAGCAAGGTCCGTTATAGCAATCAGCCCCGGCATTTT
CATSKVRYSNQPRHF
>TRBD1|TRBV6-1|TRBJ2-7|.
TGTGCCATCAGTGTTGAAGGGACAGGGGGCAACTACGAGCAGTACTTC
CAISVEGTGGNYEQYF
>.|TRBV4-2|TRBJ2-3|once
TGTGCCAGCAGTCAAGATCGTACTGTAGATACGCAGTATTTT
CASSQDRTVDTQYF
>.|TRBV24-1|TRBJ2-1|.
TGTACCACCAGTGATAACTTGAACAATGAGCAATTCTTC
CTTSDNLNNEQFF
>TRBD2|TRBV4-1|TRBJ2-1|.
TGCGCCAGCAGCCAAGTTACACGGAGAACTAGCGGGAAATACAATGAGCACTTCTTC
CASSQVTRRTSGKYNEHFF
>.|TRBV20-1|TRBJ1-5|.
TGCAGTGGTTCGGGGGTGGACGGCGGGGGACTCCAGCATTTT
CSGSGVDGGGLQHF
>.|TRBV29-1|TRBJ2-1|.
TGTAGCGTTGACCCGGGAGCTAGGGGGCCTCTAGGTGAGCAGTTCTTC
CSVDPGARGPLGEQFF
>.|TRBV11-1|TRBJ1-2|.
TGTGTCAGCAGTTATTCGGGAGTTGGCTATGGTTACACCTTC
CVSSYSGVGYGYTF
>.|TRBV7-9|TRBJ2-2|.
TGTGCCAACAGCTTAGCCTCAGATAACACCAGGGAGCTGTTTTTT
CANSLASDNTRELFF
>TRBD2|TRBV20-1|TRBJ2-1|.
TGCAGTACCCGGGGGAGTAGCGGGATTGAGCAGTTCTTC
CSTRGSSGIEQFF
>TRBD1|TRBV4-2|TRBJ1-4|.
TGTGCCAGCAGCCCAGGACTGGGACAGATTATTGCAACTAATGGAAAACTGTTTTTT
CASSPGLGQIIATNGKLFF
>.|TRBV13|TRBJ2-1|.
TGTGCCAGCAGCCATCAGCTTGGCGTGGGTTTTGATGAGCAGTTCTTC
CASSHQLGVGFDEQFF
>.|TRBV12-3/TRBV12-4|TRBJ2-3|many
TGTGCCAGCAGGAGGACTACCCAGCGCCGGTATTTT
CASRRTTQRRYF
>TRBD2|TRBV20-1|TRBJ2-3|.
TGCAGTGTTGGAGGACTAGCCAAAAGTACAGATACGCAGTATTTT
CSVGGLAKSTDTQYF
>.|TRBV20-1|TRBJ2-5|many
TGCAGTGCTAGAGGGGCCCAAAAAGAGACCCAGTACTTC
CSARGAQKETQYF
>TRBD2|TRBV4-1|TRBJ2-2|.
TGCGCCAGCAGCAAAGAGGGACTAGAGGGAGTCGGCGGGGAGCTATTTTTT
CASSKEGLEGVGGELFF
>TRBD1|TRBV29-1|TRBJ1-1|.
TGCAGCCTCGGGTCACGGACAGGGACGAACACTGAAGCTTTCTTT
CSLGSRTGTNTEAFF
>.|TRBV4-1|TRBJ2-5|.
TGCGCCAGCAGCCAGACCGGTATTACCCTAGAGACCCAGTACTTC
CASSQTGITLETQYF
>TRBD2|TRBV7-9|TRBJ2-1|.
TGTACCAGCAGCAAAGAGGGTTATGGGCTAGCGGGTCCCTACAATGTGCAGTTCTTC
CTSSKEGYGLAGPYNVQFF
>TRBD2|TRBV11-2|TRBJ2-1|.
TGTGCCAGCAGCAGGATAGCGGGAAACCTCTACAATGAGCAGTTTTTC
CASSRIAGNLYNEQFF
>TRBD1|TRBV7-3|TRBJ2-1|.
TGTGTCAGCAGCTTACACAGGGGGAAGGACAATGAGCAGTTCTTC
CVSSLHRGKDNEQFF
>.|TRBV13|TRBJ1-1|.
TGTGCCAGCGGTACGGACATACTTATGAACACTGAAGCTTCCTTC
CASGTDILMNTEASF
>TRBD2|TRBV6-6|TRBJ2-1|.
TGTGCCAGCAGTCGGCGGGGGGGCCGGGATGAGCAGTTCTTC
CASSRRGGRDEQFF
>.|TRBV5-4|TRBJ2-2|many
TGTGCCAGCAGCTTGGATCCCGGGGAGCTGTTTTTT
CASSLDPGELFF
>TRBD2|TRBV6-6|TRBJ2-5|.
TGTGCCAGCAGGACCCCAGCCTACGCAGGGAGGGAAGAGACCCAGTACTTC
CASRTPAYAGREETQYF
>TRBD2|TRBV28|TRBJ2-3|.
TGTGCCGGCAGTACAGGACTAGCGGGATTCACGGATACGCAGTATTTT
CAGSTGLAGFTDTQYF
>.|TRBV12-3/TRBV12-4|TRBJ2-7|.
TGTGCCAGCAGTCTGTGTGAAAAGACCTACGAGCAGTACTTC
CASSLCEKTYEQYF
>.|TRBV6-1|TRBJ1-2|.
TGTGCCAGCAGTGAAACTGGCATAGTAGGCGGCTACACCTTC
CASSETGIVGGYTF
>TRBD1|TRBV30|TRBJ2-1|few
TGTGCCTGGAGGGAGACAGGGACCTACAATGAGCAGTTCTTC
CAWRETGTYNEQFF
>.|TRBV6-5|TRBJ2-6|.
TGTGCCAGCAGTCGTTCCGGGACACTTCGCGGCGGATCTGGGACCAACGTCCTGACTTTC
CASSRSGTLRGGSGTNVLTF
>.|TRBV20-1|TRBJ2-7|.
TGCAGTGTGACGCCTTCCTACGAGCAGTACTTC
CSVTPSYEQYF
>.|TRBV10-1|TRBJ1-2|many
TGCGCCAGCAGTGAGTCGGCAGGCTATGGCTACACCTTC
CASSESAGYGYTF
>.|TRBV5-4|TRBJ2-7|.
TGTGCCAGCAGCTTCCGGGACGACTCCTGCGAGCAGTACTTC
CASSFRDDSCEQYF
>.|TRBV6-5|TRBJ1-1|.
TGTGACAGCATCCCCCGGCCCCCGAGGGGGACTGAAGCTTTCTTT
CDSIPRPPRGTEAFF
>TRBD1|TRBV4-2|TRBJ1-1|.
TGTGCCGGCAGCCAATCGGGACAGGGTTCGACTGAAGCTTTCTTT
CAGSQSGQGSTEAFF
>TRBD1|TRBV28|TRBJ1-1|.
TGTGCCAGCGGTTTATTTCTGACAGGGTCCACTGAAGCTTTCTTT
CASGLFLTGSTEAFF
>.|TRBV25-1|TRBJ2-1|.
TGTGCCAGCAGCTCGACAGGGGCGAGGGGGGGTGAGCAGTTCTTC
CASSSTGARGGEQFF
>.|TRBV6-4|TRBJ1-1|.
TGCGCCAGAAGGTCGTCACCATGGGATAACACTGAAGCTTTCTTT
CARRSSPWDNTEAFF
>.|TRBV29-1|TRBJ2-5|once
TGCAGCGTTGAACGAGGGAGGAGAAGGGAGACCCAGAACTTC
CSVERGRRRETQNF
>.|TRBV4-1|TRBJ1-3|medium-sized
TGCGCCAGCAGCCATGAGAACACCATATATTTT
CASSHENTIYF
>.|TRBV2|TRBJ1-3|.
TGTGCCAGCAGTGAAGTGGGACCTGGAAACACCATATATTTT
CASSEVGPGNTIYF
>.|TRBV6-5|TRBJ1-2|many
TGTGCCAGCAGTTCAGGAAGGGGCGTTTTTGGCTACACCTTC
CASSSGRGVFGYTF
>TRBD2|TRBV12-3/TRBV12-4|TRBJ2-3|.
TGTGCCAGCAGTATCCAGACTAGCGAGGGAGCAGGTACGCAGTATTTT
CASSIQTSEGAGTQYF
>.|TRBV5-1|TRBJ1-2|.
TGCGCCAGCAGCTTCGGCGGCAACTTCTATGGCTACATATTC
CASSFGGNFYGYIF
>.|TRBV12-3/TRBV12-4|TRBJ2-2|.
TGTGCCAGCAGACTCCGACAAGGGCGGAGCGGGGAGCTGTTTTTT
CASRLRQGRSGELFF
>TRBD2|TRBV6-2/TRBV6-3|TRBJ2-7|.
TGTGCCAGCAGTCGACTAGCGGGAGTCGATCAGTACTTC
CASSRLAGVDQYF